This T cell receptor (beta chain) appears in the sequencing data of a study of breast tumors, draining lymph nodes, adjacent tissues (TCRdb year 2016). Broadly, across the study: TCR beta repertoires were compared across tumor, adjacent nontumor tissue and axillary lymph nodes obtained from breast cancer patients. In human breast cancer, the study set out to evaluate how tumor, surrounding tissue and draining lymph node repertoires relate to one another and whether T cells may move between these sites. What the authors observed across the whole study: A scenario in which most tumor T cells derive from the lymph node and then expand within tumor tissue was judged to be consistent with the data. Tumor T-cell repertoires showed less diversity than lymph node repertoires and more diversity than nontumor tissue repertoires, and tumor T-cell repertoires showed preferential V and J gene usage. Tumor and nontumor tissue repertoires were found to be significantly more similar in luminal-like than in basal-like breast cancer. The study presented the conclusion that tumor T cells originate in lymph nodes as consistent with a hypothesis, not as something directly demonstrated.

The axillary draining lymph nodes of breast cancer patients were the source of the lymph node samples. Sequencer: Illumina HiSeq 2000. Multiplex PCR amplification was used to generate the TCR beta chain libraries. The amplified TCR beta chain products were analyzed by high-throughput sequencing. The public reads were run again by TCRdb, first through fastp at Q25 and then through MiXCR, and only productive beta chains were kept. Merged by CDR3 protein, the rows form single entries marked with the most common genes and DNA. The sample table records 150,000 to 250,000 distinct CDR3 sequences; 30% to 40% of these occur just once. The biggest ten clones account for about 4.3% of the sample. Including the terminal cysteine and phenylalanine, the CDR3 comprises 15 residues. The CDR3 DNA has 45 bases and is translated from base 1. Taken from the germline V gene (reference sequence), the CDR1 and CDR2 loops are LNHDA and SQIVND. V is reduced by 5 bases and J by 0 bases, leaving a spacing of 11 bases between them.

This clonotype was detected many times. Its antigen remains unidentified. No much larger clone is present one base from it, and per-base qualities are unavailable. Rearrangement joined TRBV19 to TRBJ2-1, with no reliable assignment of the D segment. Sequenced input: axillary lymph node tissue. This clonotype was sampled from a female donor with breast cancer. Some clones in this sample may be carry-over from other donors' samples. The CDR3 loop reads CASSALIGSYNEQFF. The DNA sequence reads TGTGCCAGTAGTGCCCTTATTGGCTCCTACAATGAGCAGTTCTTC.